These 28 T cell receptor beta chains were all obtained from the same sample, sequenced in a study of vaccination effects on CD4 cells after COVID-19. Expansion with viral peptide pools was applied to antigen-specific CD4+ T cells by the ViraFEST assay prior to sequencing. When around ten days of culture had elapsed, CD4+ T cells were isolated. The assay was immunoSEQ multiplex PCR, and TCRdb's table has in-frame clones only and misses some. The sample yields around 79,000 clones, 60% to 80% seen once. These TCRs are of unknown antigen specificity. The source material was CD4+ T cells from PBMCs cultured with HCoV-229E spike peptides, sampled before COVID-19 vaccination. These receptors were obtained from a human donor who received a COVID-19 vaccine.

V usage is TRBV6-2 or TRBV6-3 and J usage is TRBJ2-7; D is unclear. The CDR3 covers 13 residues. Trimming removed 5 bases at V and 10 bases at J, with 18 bases between. CDR1 and CDR2 (germline): MNHEY, SVGEGT. The CDR3 DNA is TGTGCCAGCAGTATTGGGCCCCCCGGGTTCCAGTACGTC. Protein product: CASSIGPPGFQYV.

The genes are TRBV27 and TRBJ1-6; TRBD1 is a possible D gene (6 bases). The CDR3 totals 15 residues. Trimming pared 8 bases from V and 4 bases from J, leaving 15 bases between. Per the germline V gene, CDR1 is MNHEY and CDR2 is SMNVEV (reference sequence). The CDR3 sequence: CASAVGQIYNSPLHF. In nucleotides, the CDR3 is TGTGCCAGCGCTGTAGGACAGATATATAATTCACCCCTCCACTTT.

This chain uses TRBV5-1 with TRBJ2-1; tentatively, D is TRBD2 (5 bases). Per germline, CDR1 SGHRS and CDR2 YFSETQ. The length of the CDR3 is 17 residues. V dropped 4 bases and J dropped 0 bases, with 17 bases sitting between them. The CDR3 reads CASSPSPSSGSYNEQFF. CDR3 nucleotides: TGCGCCAGCAGCCCTTCCCCTAGCAGCGGCTCCTACAATGAGCAGTTCTTC.

The chain joins TRBV5-1 to TRBJ2-5; D might be TRBD1 (6 bases). Trimming took 3 bases from V and 5 from J, leaving 14 bases between them. This CDR3 is built from 14 residues. Per germline, CDR1 SGHRS and CDR2 YFSETQ. As DNA, the CDR3 is TGCGCCAGCAGCTCACTCGGACAGTTCGAGACCCAGTACTTC. This gives the protein CASSSLGQFETQYF.

V usage is TRBV7-3 and J usage is TRBJ2-5; the match to TRBD1 covers 9 bases. This CDR3 region has 15 residues. CDR1 and CDR2 from the germline V gene are SGHTA and FQGTGA. J gave up 5 bases and V 2 bases, and 6 bases lay outside the gene matches. The CDR3 nucleotides read TGTGCCAGCAGCTTAGGGACAGGGTATCTGGAGACCCAGTACTTC. Its translation is CASSLGTGYLETQYF.

This clone was counted a few times. The genes are TRBV5-1 and TRBJ1-1; D uncertain. The CDR3 runs to 14 residues. The V end was cut by 0 bases, the J end by 6 bases, with 12 bases between. In germline, CDR1 is SGHRS, CDR2 YFSETQ. The CDR3 protein is CASSLVGSNAEAFF. CDR3 coding DNA: TGCGCCAGCAGCTTGGTAGGTTCTAACGCTGAAGCTTTCTTT.

This clone was observed a handful of times. The chain links TRBV25-1 to TRBJ2-2; D is perhaps TRBD1 or TRBD2 (5 bases each). The V end was cut by 6 bases, the J end by 3 bases, with 23 bases between. Germline-derived CDR1 and CDR2 are MGHDK and SYGVNS. This CDR3 is 18 amino acids long. CDR3 protein: CASRPKVKGSNDTGELFF. In DNA, the CDR3 is TGTGCCAGCAGACCCAAGGTTAAGGGGAGTAATGACACCGGGGAGCTGTTTTTT.

The gene calls are TRBV27 and TRBJ1-5, with 8 bases lining up with TRBD1. Trimming removed 3 bases from V and 7 bases from J; junction bases left unmatched: 5. Germline loops: CDR1 MNHEY, CDR2 SMNVEV (reference sequence). The CDR3 is 14 amino acids. The CDR3 loop reads CASSLQGARQPQHF. CDR3 nucleotides: TGTGCCAGCAGTTTGCAGGGGGCAAGGCAGCCCCAGCATTTT.

This chain uses TRBV24-1 with TRBJ2-1, with 10 bases identical to TRBD1. Germline lookup yields CDR1 KGHDR and CDR2 SFDVKD. V trimming: 5 bases; J trimming: 4 bases; junction bases outside the gene matches: 10. The CDR3 covers 17 residues. For the CDR3, the DNA is TGTGCCACCAGTGGGGTTACCGGGACAGGGGAATACAATGAGCAGTTCTTC. Translated, it gives CATSGVTGTGEYNEQFF.

The chain employs TRBV3-1 (or the pseudogene TRBV3-2) and TRBJ1-4, with 7 bases lining up with TRBD1. Germline assignment: CDR1 LGHDT and CDR2 YNNKEL (reference sequence). J was trimmed by 6 bases and V by 4 bases; bases with no gene match: 5. CDR3 length: 14 amino acids. CDR3 amino acids: CASSPQGRDEKLFF. CDR3 nucleotide sequence: TGTGCCAGCAGCCCACAGGGGAGGGATGAAAAACTGTTTTTT.

Only one count was recorded for this clone. V is TRBV19 and J is TRBJ2-5; D may be TRBD1 (6 bases). The CDR3 length is 13 residues. The germline V and J ends were trimmed by 8 bases and 1 base, with 11 bases remaining between them. The germline V gene has CDR1 LNHDA and CDR2 SQIVND (reference sequence). The CDR3 spells CASRDTTQETQYF. The CDR3 bases are TGTGCCAGTCGGGACACAACCCAAGAGACCCAGTACTTC.

In this sample, this clone turned up a few times. V is TRBV6-1 and J is TRBJ1-2; D call uncertain. The CDR3 loop spans 13 amino acids. CDR1 and CDR2 (germline): MNHNS, SASEGT. V gave up 2 bases and J gave up 8 bases, with 12 bases separating them. This CDR3 reads CASSEMAIQGYTF. CDR3 DNA sequence: TGTGCCAGCAGTGAAATGGCGATTCAGGGCTACACCTTC.

The chain couples TRBV6-5 to TRBJ1-1; D not resolved. CDR3 length: 12 amino acids. Germline V gene sequence: CDR1 MNHEY, CDR2 SVGAGI. Trimming took 7 bases from V and 3 from J, leaving 9 bases between them. Written as DNA, the CDR3 is TGTGCCAGCACCAATCGTCACACTGAAGCTTTCTTT. It codes for CASTNRHTEAFF.

This clone has only a few counts. This CDR3 is CASSRQGYGYTF. DNA for the CDR3: TGTGCCAGCAGTCGTCAGGGCTATGGCTACACCTTC. The V call is TRBV3-1 (or the pseudogene TRBV3-2), the J call TRBJ1-2; maybe TRBD1 (5 bases). The CDR3 totals 12 residues. CDR1 is LGHDT and CDR2 is YNNKEL in the germline V gene (reference sequence). Trimming took off 6 bases at V and 4 bases at J, with 9 bases between the two ends.

V is TRBV5-1 and J is TRBJ1-2; the D is unclear. From germline, CDR1 is SGHRS and CDR2 YFSETQ. Trimming stripped 0 bases from V and 0 bases from J, with 6 bases between. The CDR3 spans 14 residues. The CDR3 spells CASSLGATNYGYTF. As DNA, the CDR3 is TGCGCCAGCAGCTTGGGAGCTACTAACTATGGCTACACCTTC.

The CDR3 DNA reads TGTGCCAGCAGCCCCCGGTTGGCGGGGACCACCGGGGAGCTGTTTTTT. Its translation: CASSPRLAGTTGELFF. The V call is TRBV9, the J call TRBJ2-2, with D maybe TRBD2 (6 bases). The ends were cut back, 4 bases at V and 4 bases at J, with 17 bases in the middle. This CDR3 contains 16 residues. CDR1 is SGDLS, CDR2 YYNGEE, per germline. Filled out from reference TRBV9 and TRBJ2-2, the complete variable domain reads DSGVTQTPKHLITATGQRVTLRCSPRSGDLSVYWYQQSLDQGLQFLIQYYNGEERAKGNILERFSAQQFPDLHSELNLSSLELGDSALYFCASSPRLAGTTGELFFGEGSRLTVL.

The J gene is TRBJ2-3, the V gene TRBV4-1; D unclear. The CDR3 is made up of 13 amino acids. Trimming removed 8 bases from V and 1 base from J, with 10 bases in between. The germline V gene has CDR1 MGHRA and CDR2 YSYEKL. CDR3 sequence reads: CASDSFGTDTQYF. Here the CDR3 DNA reads TGCGCCAGCGATAGTTTTGGCACAGATACGCAGTATTTT.

This chain links TRBV7-2 with TRBJ1-4; D is ambiguous. CDR1 and CDR2 (germline): SGHTA, FQGNSA. The CDR3 consists of 16 residues. Trimming stripped 6 bases from V and 7 bases from J, with 21 bases between. CDR3 nucleotides: TGTGCCAGCAGGGGAGCAGGCTCCAGTTCCAGTGAAAAACTGTTTTTT. Translated: CASRGAGSSSSEKLFF.

The chain uses TRBV30 and TRBJ1-2; 9 positions match TRBD1. Per the germline V gene, CDR1 is GTSNPN and CDR2 is SVGIG (reference sequence). V gave up 2 bases and J gave up 4 bases; unmatched junction bases: 11. The CDR3 length is 16 residues. The CDR3 nucleotides read TGTGCCTGGAGTTCTATCCACAGGGGGCGCGTCTATGGCTACACCTTC. This sequence encodes CAWSSIHRGRVYGYTF. Based on the CDR3 plus reference TRBV30 and TRBJ1-2, the full variable domain is SQTIHQWPATLVQPVGSPLSLECTVEGTSNPNLYWYRQAAGRGLQLLFYSVGIGQISSEVPQNLSASRPQDRQFILSSKKLLLSDSGFYLCAWSSIHRGRVYGYTFGSGTRLTVV.

This chain uses TRBV5-1 with TRBJ2-3; D is tentatively TRBD1 or TRBD2 (5 bases each). The CDR3 has 16 residues. The germline V gene has CDR1 SGHRS and CDR2 YFSETQ. V gave up 4 bases and J gave up 0 bases, with 15 bases separating them. CDR3 nucleotides: TGCGCCAGCAGCCCCGGGACGGCTATGAGCACAGATACGCAGTATTTT. This translates into CASSPGTAMSTDTQYF.

The J gene is TRBJ1-2, the V gene TRBV3-1 (or the pseudogene TRBV3-2), with D unresolved. Trimming left V 4 bases short and J 4 bases short, with 16 bases between. Germline-derived CDR1 and CDR2 are LGHDT and YNNKEL (reference sequence). The CDR3 runs to 15 residues. The CDR3 is CASSPSPGITYGYTF. Here the CDR3 DNA reads TGTGCCAGCAGCCCAAGTCCCGGCATCACCTATGGCTACACCTTC.

This clone was counted a few times. The V call is TRBV5-1, the J call TRBJ1-1; D is ambiguous. This CDR3 contains 14 residues. The V end was cut by 1 base, the J end by 1 base, with 8 bases between. CDR1 SGHRS and CDR2 YFSETQ come from the germline V gene. CDR3 region: CASSLTAGNTEAFF. The CDR3 bases are TGCGCCAGCAGCTTGACCGCAGGGAACACTGAAGCTTTCTTT.

The J gene is TRBJ1-5, the V gene TRBV28; TRBD1 matches 7 bases. V shed 3 bases, J shed 7 bases, and the junction held 6 bases outside the gene matches. The CDR3 has 14 residues. CDR1 is MDHEN, CDR2 SYDVKM, per germline. The CDR3 DNA sequence: TGTGCCAGCAGTTTCGGAGGGGGCGGCCAGCCCCAGCATTTT. Encoded protein: CASSFGGGGQPQHF.

The chain uses TRBV10-3 and TRBJ2-1; 10 bases map to TRBD1. V was clipped by 3 bases and J by 9 bases; unmatched bases: 11. This CDR3 spans 16 amino acids. Germline lookup yields CDR1 ENHRY and CDR2 SYGVKD. The CDR3 DNA reads as TGTGCCATCAGTGATTCCTGGACAGGGGGGATGAGTGAGCAGTTCTTC. Encoded protein: CAISDSWTGGMSEQFF.

V usage is TRBV2 and J usage is TRBJ2-3; 9 bases align to TRBD1. CDR3 length: 15 amino acids. Germline V gene sequence: CDR1 SNHLY, CDR2 FYNNEI. Trimming removed 5 bases from V and 3 bases from J; junction bases left unmatched: 6. The CDR3 protein is CASSLQGARTDTQYF. The CDR3 DNA reads TGTGCCAGCAGTCTACAGGGGGCGAGAACAGATACGCAGTATTTT.

The rearrangement uses TRBV5-1 and TRBJ2-2; 11 nucleotides agree with TRBD1. J gave up 6 bases and V 3 bases, and 7 bases lay outside the gene matches. The CDR3 is made up of 16 amino acids. The V gene's germline CDR1 is SGHRS and CDR2 YFSETQ. This CDR3 is CASSSTGTGGAGELFF. CDR3 nucleotide sequence: TGCGCCAGCAGCTCAACCGGGACAGGGGGAGCCGGGGAGCTGTTTTTT.

This chain links TRBV10-3 with TRBJ1-1; D remains unclear. CDR1 and CDR2 (germline): ENHRY, SYGVKD. This CDR3 is 14 amino acids long. V lost 3 bases to trimming and J lost 1 base, with 9 bases between them. CDR3 in DNA: TGTGCCATCAGTGACCACGATACGAACACTGAAGCTTTCTTT. Protein product: CAISDHDTNTEAFF.

The gene calls are TRBV13 and TRBJ1-3, with D possibly being TRBD1 (5 bases). CDR3 size: 16 residues. Trimming took 0 bases from V and 0 from J, leaving 9 bases between them. Germline V CDR1 and CDR2: PRHDT, FYEKMQ (reference sequence). The CDR3 reads CASSLGPGGSGNTIYF. DNA for the CDR3: TGTGCCAGCAGCTTAGGCCCGGGGGGCTCTGGAAACACCATATATTTT.